This TCR beta chain was identified in a study of blood T cell repertoires in COVID-19 (dated by TCRdb to the early 2020s). In the study overall: Samples from collaborators originated in the United States, Italy and Spain and spanned both the acute and convalescent phases of COVID-19. The material from the prospective study consisted of cDNA or gDNA derived from T cells, B-cell-depleted T cells, or PBMCs. Deeply sampled blood TCRbeta repertoires from subjects exposed to, actively infected with, or recovered from COVID-19 were included in the dataset. The repertoires were released in a freely available public database meant as a resource for research on the immune response to SARS-CoV-2. The samples were drawn from the first 160 participants of the ongoing ImmuneRACE study and from under 1,500 subjects provided by 6 global collaborators. Sample metadata almost always included a de-identified subject ID, COVID-19 status, age in years and sex. Where available, HLA class I and class II types were obtained from metadata supplied by the sample provider rather than from assay-based typing. The paper as a whole reports these results and caveats: The amount of clinical and demographic metadata varied by source and participant and was provided uncurated.

TCRbeta CDR3 regions were amplified from genomic DNA by means of the immunoSEQ Assay, a bias-controlled multiplex PCR. In the original analysis: Within the assay, amplification of reference gene primers was used to estimate how many nucleated cells each sample contained. To quantify the absolute abundance of each unique TCRbeta CDR3 rearrangement, sequence reads were collapsed and filtered. Productive Simpson clonality was computed per sample as the square root of Simpson's diversity index over productive rearrangements. TCRdb retrieved this table from immuneACCESS and kept in-frame rearrangements only. Not all clones are present; in checked studies, unresolved V genes account for under half, and no reason is known for the remainder. V, J and clone size were drawn from that table, and D and trimming were deduced from the DNA. The sample yields 200,000 or so clones; under 90% were counted once. 4.8% of the sample lies in the top ten.

Based on the germline V gene (reference sequence), the CDR1 and CDR2 sequences are PRHDT and FYEKMQ. Counted from cysteine to phenylalanine, this CDR3 has 15 amino acids. CDR3 DNA only is kept here, 45 bases in frame from base 1. V trim: 6 bases; J trim: 7 bases; unmatched bases: 9. Comment on this clone: Its binding antigen is unknown. No much larger clone exists at a distance of one base, and base qualities are not known.

Participants in the prospective study were enrolled through a virtual design, were aged about 18 to 89 years, and lived in roughly 24 United States geographic areas. Cohort assignment in the prospective study relied on participant-reported clinical history from a screening survey and a study questionnaire. Exposed participants were defined as having been in contact with someone with a PCR-confirmed or clinician-diagnosed COVID-19 case within 2 weeks of study entry. Mobile phlebotomists in the prospective study collected whole blood, serum and a nasopharyngeal or oropharyngeal swab from every participant. Prospective study participants could optionally give additional blood draws and questionnaires over an approximately 2-month period. Prospective study blood samples were shipped either frozen or at room temperature before DNA extraction.

Specimen: PBMCs or T cells enriched from blood (not recorded which). This chain joins TRBV13 to TRBJ1-4; 9 middle bases align to TRBD1. The TCR originated in a woman aged 45-65 years who had been exposed to COVID-19. The DNA is as follows: TGTGCCAGCAGAAAAAACAGGGGGCAGGGTGAAAAACTGTTTTTT. Its translation is CASRKNRGQGEKLFF. The CDR3 plus the reference TRBV13 and TRBJ1-4 genes for the other parts give the full variable domain: AAGVIQSPRHLIKEKRETATLKCYPIPRHDTVYWYQQGPGQDPQFLISFYEKMQSDKGSIPDRFSAQQFSDYHSELNMSSLELGDSALYFCASRKNRGQGEKLFFGSGTQLSVL.